The rows below give T cell receptor beta chains drawn from one sample of a study of blood T cell repertoires in COVID-19. Measured with immunoSEQ multiplex PCR; TCRdb has only the in-frame clones, and not every one. Counted here are 200,000 or so clones, roughly 76% occurring once; the ten biggest clones make up roughly 12%. Sequenced sample: peripheral blood. The source is a woman older than 75 with COVID-19, enrolled during active disease. The CDR3 runs from the conserved cysteine through the conserved F or W. Fields, in order: V gene, J gene, clone size, D gene, CDR3 DNA, CDR3 protein. A D gene is named only where the DNA matches it firmly. Size tells how often a clone was seen (once, few, many) or the class of an expanded clone, and some rows leave it out.

>TRBV6-5|TRBJ2-7|once|TRBD1
TGTGCCAGCAGCGACGGACAGGGGGTGGGCGAGCAGTACTTC
CASSDGQGVGEQYF
>TRBV5-1|TRBJ2-7|.|TRBD2
TGCGCCAGCAGCTCAATAATAGCGGGAGGTGCCTACGAGCAGTACTTC
CASSSIIAGGAYEQYF
>TRBV6-2/TRBV6-3|TRBJ2-7|few|TRBD1
TGTGCCAGCAGTGATGGACAGGGGTCCTACGAGCAGTACTTC
CASSDGQGSYEQYF
>TRBV19|TRBJ1-2|.|.
TGTGCCAGTAGTATCGGGCGGGCTAACTATGGCTACACCTTC
CASSIGRANYGYTF
>TRBV19|TRBJ2-7|.|TRBD1
TGTGCCAGTAGTATGGGGAGACAGGGTCCGTACGAGCAGTACTTC
CASSMGRQGPYEQYF
>TRBV9|TRBJ2-5|.|TRBD1
TGTGCCAGCAGCGCCAAACAGGGGGCTGAGACCCAGTACTTC
CASSAKQGAETQYF
>TRBV9|TRBJ1-6|.|.
TGTGCCAGCAGCGTAGAAGTCCGGAGTTCACCCCTCCACTTT
CASSVEVRSSPLHF
>TRBV7-2|TRBJ2-1|few|TRBD1
TGTGCCAGCAGCCCTCGGACAGGACGAAATGAGCAGTTCTTC
CASSPRTGRNEQFF
>TRBV5-1|TRBJ2-3|.|TRBD2
TGCGCCAGCAGCTTGCGTCTAGCGGGGGCAGATACGCAGTATTTT
CASSLRLAGADTQYF
>TRBV7-6|TRBJ2-1|.|.
TGTGCCAGCAGCTCAAGAAGCGGGCCCGCGCACAATGAGCAGTTCTTC
CASSSRSGPAHNEQFF
>TRBV28|TRBJ2-3|once|TRBD2
TGTGCCAGCAGTGGGGTAGCGGGAGGTTTAAACACAGATACGCAGTATTTT
CASSGVAGGLNTDTQYF
>TRBV28|TRBJ2-7|once|.
TGTGCCAGCAGTCTATCTAGCGCAACGGCGACCTACGAGCAGTACTTC
CASSLSSATATYEQYF
>TRBV5-6|TRBJ1-2|.|TRBD1
TGTGCCAGCAGCGGATCGGGACAGGGAAGACATGGCTACACCTTC
CASSGSGQGRHGYTF
>TRBV4-1|TRBJ1-2|.|.
TGCGCCAGCAGCCAAGTAGGGGCGCGTCCTAACTATGGCTACACCTTC
CASSQVGARPNYGYTF
>TRBV18|TRBJ1-1|once|.
TGTGCCAGCTCACCAAGGGAGTTTTTGAACACTGAAGCTTTCTTT
CASSPREFLNTEAFF
>TRBV29-1|TRBJ1-1|.|.
TGCAGCGTAGGGGACACTGACACTGAAGCTTTCTTT
CSVGDTDTEAFF
>TRBV2|TRBJ1-2|.|.
TGTGCCAGCAGTGCCGTGGGGCCGCCCACGAACTATGGCTACACCTTC
CASSAVGPPTNYGYTF
>TRBV2|TRBJ2-3|.|TRBD1
TGTGCCAAAGCGACAGGGGGTGCAGATACGCAGTATTTT
CAKATGGADTQYF
>TRBV5-6|TRBJ2-1|.|TRBD2
TGTGCCAGCAGCCCGGGACTAGCGGGAGGGCCGCGCAATGAGCAGTTCTTC
CASSPGLAGGPRNEQFF
>TRBV18|TRBJ1-3|.|.
TGTGCCAGCTCACCGGACAGCGCCGGCTCTGGAAACACCATATATTTT
CASSPDSAGSGNTIYF
>TRBV28|TRBJ1-3|.|.
TGTGCCAGCAGTCCAGGGGCCGGAAACACCATATATTTT
CASSPGAGNTIYF
>TRBV27|TRBJ2-3|.|.
TGTGCCAGCAGTTTCTCGGGTACGCAGTATTTT
CASSFSGTQYF
>TRBV19|TRBJ2-1|.|.
TGTGCCAGTAGTATGCTAGCAGAGCCACTCAATGAGCAGTTCTTC
CASSMLAEPLNEQFF
>TRBV29-1|TRBJ1-6|.|TRBD1
TGCAGCGCCCGACAGGGGAACAATTCACCCCTCCACTTT
CSARQGNNSPLHF
>TRBV19|TRBJ2-1|.|TRBD2
TGTGCCAGTAGTCCGGGACTAGCAGCCCACAATGAGCAGTTCTTC
CASSPGLAAHNEQFF
>TRBV5-4|TRBJ2-7|once|TRBD1
TGTGCCAGCAGAGGGGACAGGGCCTACGAGCAGTACTTC
CASRGDRAYEQYF
>TRBV7-6|TRBJ2-3|few|TRBD2
TGTGCCAGCAGCCCTGCTAGCGGGGACACAGATACGCAGTATTTT
CASSPASGDTDTQYF
>TRBV11-3|TRBJ1-1|.|TRBD1
TGTGCCAGCCTTGGACAGGTGACCACTGAAGCTTTCTTT
CASLGQVTTEAFF
>TRBV2|TRBJ1-2|.|.
TGTGCCAGCAGTCGAGGTGCACGGGGCTACACCTTC
CASSRGARGYTF
>TRBV11-3|TRBJ1-6|.|.
TGTGCCAGCAGCTCGGGGAATACGTTTAATTCACCCCTCCACTTT
CASSSGNTFNSPLHF
>TRBV6-6|TRBJ1-1|.|.
TGTGCCACCTTCGGGGAGGCCACTGAAGCTTTCTTT
CATFGEATEAFF
>TRBV28|TRBJ2-3|.|TRBD2
TGTGCCAGCAGAGGGACTAGCTCTGTCGATACGCAGTATTTT
CASRGTSSVDTQYF
>TRBV7-2|TRBJ2-3|.|TRBD2
TGTGCCAGCAGCTTTAGCGGGGGGGGCACAGATACGCAGTATTTT
CASSFSGGGTDTQYF